This T cell receptor (beta chain) was sequenced during a study of T cells after yellow fever vaccination. TCRdb passed the 5' RACE reads through MiXCR, listing each CDR3 protein once. In the table there are some 240,000 distinct CDR3 sequences, about 3.7% of which are singletons. This clonotype was seen ten or more times. Its target is not known. Study-wide points: Most clones from primary vaccination were detected again post-booster (around 96% CD4, about 88% CD8). Contaminating bulk clonotypes could be abundant in FACS-sorted repertoires.

The sequence came from a man between 18 and 35 years old who received the YFV17D yellow fever vaccine. Specimen: PBMCs, collected 15 days after the yellow fever booster vaccination.

The CDR3 DNA reads TGTGCCAGCAGTGAAAGGGACCTGGAGCAGTACGTC. Translating it yields CASSERDLEQYV. This chain uses TRBV2 with TRBJ2-7; D is possibly TRBD1 or TRBD2 (5 bases each). The germline CDR1 and CDR2 sequences are SNHLY and FYNNEI. Trimming stripped 2 bases from V and 7 bases from J, with 9 bases between. The CDR3 extends over 12 amino acids.